This T cell receptor (beta chain) was identified in a study of T cells in Graves' hyperthyroidism and ophthalmopathy. Amplified regions were TCR beta CDR3 sequences from RNA transcripts. A set of HTBI primers served as the primers for a first-round RT-PCR of the TCR CDR3. MiXCR, applied by TCRdb to the multiplex PCR reads, yields one record per CDR3 protein. The sample lists hundreds of thousands of distinct CDR3 sequences, roughly 14% occurring once. This clonotype was seen more than once but under ten times. In making diagnoses, clinical symptoms, serum thyroxine and TRAb, thyroid ultrasound and orbital computed tomography were all used. CDR3 length equals 15 residues. V was shortened by 3 bases and J by 4 bases, with 17 bases between the two germline ends. Germline CDR1 is SGHRS and CDR2 is YFSETQ.

The sequence came from a woman between 40 and 55 years old with Graves' ophthalmopathy. This chain joins TRBV5-1 and TRBJ2-7, with a tentative D call TRBD1 (7 bases). The sequenced material came from blood. The CDR3: CASSSPQGGPYEQYF. CDR3 in DNA: TGCGCCAGCAGCTCGCCCCAGGGGGGACCATACGAGCAGTACTTC.